The clone carrying this T cell receptor (beta chain) appeared a few times. The antigen is not known. A much larger clone lies a single base off, so this may be a read error. The sample is drawn from a study of breast tumors, draining lymph nodes, adjacent tissues. Axillary draining lymph nodes of breast cancer patients supplied the node samples. A single record per CDR3 protein comes from TCRdb applying MiXCR to the multiplex PCR reads. This sample yields about 150,000 distinct CDR3 sequences, of which 32% are seen a single time; approximately 2.2% belongs to the top ten. Overall study findings and caveats: Tumor TCR diversity was below lymph nodes but above nontumor tissue.

The receptor comes from a female donor with breast cancer. Some clones in this sample may be carry-over from other donors' samples. Specimen: axillary lymph node tissue.

The CDR3 region is CASSLDGSPETQYF. As DNA, the CDR3 is TGTGCCAGCAGCTTAGACGGTAGCCCAGAGACCCAGTACTTC. The V call is TRBV11-3, the J call TRBJ2-5, with D hard to call. The CDR3 length is 14 residues. The germline CDR1 and CDR2 sequences are SGHNT and YENEEA. V shed 0 bases and J shed 4 bases, with 9 bases lying between them.